This TCR beta chain is drawn from a study of cytomegalovirus exposure and HLA in healthy donors. As for this clone: Its target is not known.

The study ran its PCR with 60 Vbeta and 13 Jbeta primers. Method: immunoSEQ multiplex PCR; TCRdb's copy keeps in-frame clones and lacks some. The sample consists of roughly 200,000 clones, approximately 80% of them appearing once. This CDR3 comprises 17 residues. The ends lost 0 bases at V and 4 bases at J; junction bases unmatched: 5. CDR1 and CDR2 (germline): MGHDK, SYGVNS. Study-level points and caveats: A later analysis linked a missense DCLRE1C variant to TCR beta V- and J-gene trimming. Donor immune exposure was known only as CMV serostatus.

This clonotype was sampled from a woman aged 25 to 39 in good health and CMV-seropositive. The rearrangement joins TRBV25-1 to TRBJ2-3, with 12 bases identical to TRBD2. The sample taken for sequencing was PBMCs. The CDR3 DNA reads TGTGCCAGCAGTGAATATAGACTAGCGGGAGACGCAGATACGCAGTATTTT. Residues: CASSEYRLAGDADTQYF.